The 20 T cell receptor beta chains listed next were all sequenced from one sample in a study of blood T cell repertoires in COVID-19. Produced via immunoSEQ multiplex PCR; TCRdb's table is partial and in-frame only. The data contain 200,000 to 250,000 clones, around 82% of them seen just once; the ten biggest clones take up about 7.7%. The sequenced sample consisted of PBMCs or T cells enriched from blood (not recorded which). Source of these receptors: a woman aged 35 to 49 with acute COVID-19.

The chain joins TRBV5-1 to TRBJ2-2; 14 positions match TRBD2. Trimming removed 1 base from V and 4 bases from J; junction bases left unmatched: 6. Germline values: CDR1 SGHRS, CDR2 YFSETQ. The CDR3 is 18 amino acids. The CDR3 loop reads CASSLPGTSGSRTGELFF. The DNA of the CDR3 is TGCGCCAGCAGCTTGCCCGGGACTAGCGGGAGTCGCACCGGGGAGCTGTTTTTT.

This clone was recorded only once. The chain is built from TRBV12-3 or TRBV12-4 and TRBJ2-5; TRBD2 is a possible D gene (5 bases). The CDR3 consists of 13 residues. The ends were cut back, 11 bases at V and 7 bases at J, with 20 bases in the middle. CDR3 sequence: CADSMGSRGTQYF. The CDR3 DNA sequence: TGTGCCGACTCAATGGGCTCCCGGGGGACCCAGTACTTC.

V usage is TRBV11-2 and J usage is TRBJ2-3; D gene unclear. CDR3 length equals 15 residues. Deletions cut 3 bases from V and 1 base from J, with 11 bases between. CDR1 and CDR2 (germline): SGHAT, FQNNGV. CDR3 bases: TGTGCCAGCAGCTTTAGTTCGGCGGGCACAGATACGCAGTATTTT. It specifies CASSFSSAGTDTQYF.

V is TRBV27 and J is TRBJ2-7, with a weak D call TRBD1 (6 bases). The CDR3 has 14 amino acids. The germline V gene has CDR1 MNHEY and CDR2 SMNVEV (reference sequence). V lost 4 bases and J 3 bases, leaving 13 bases between the germline ends. The CDR3 DNA is TGTGCCAGCAGTTCAGTTCCGGGACACTACGAGCAGTACTTC. Translated, it gives CASSSVPGHYEQYF.

The rearrangement uses TRBV11-3 and TRBJ1-4, with 7 bases that match TRBD1. J lost 5 bases, V lost 5 bases, and 5 bases had no gene match. The CDR3 runs 14 residues. CDR1 and CDR2 (germline): SGHNT, YENEEA. DNA for the CDR3: TGTGCCAGCAGCACGGGACAGCCAAATGAAAAACTGTTTTTT. The encoded protein is CASSTGQPNEKLFF.

The CDR3 loop is CSVDLGGRGTEAFF. In DNA, the CDR3 is TGCAGCGTTGATCTCGGGGGTAGAGGCACTGAAGCTTTCTTT. V and J are TRBV29-1 and TRBJ1-1; possibly TRBD1 for D (5 bases). Per germline, CDR1 SQVTM and CDR2 ANQGSEA. The CDR3 loop spans 14 amino acids. Trimming pared 3 bases from V and 4 bases from J, leaving 15 bases between.

J is TRBJ2-5 and V is TRBV7-8, with 12 bases identical to TRBD2. Trimming cost V 5 bases and J 5 bases; bases outside gene matches: 9. CDR1 is SGHVS and CDR2 is FQNEAQ in the germline V gene. The CDR3 consists of 16 residues. The CDR3 DNA sequence: TGTGCCAGCAGCATAACCCGACTAGCGGGAGTGGAGACCCAGTACTTC. Translated: CASSITRLAGVETQYF.

The chain links TRBV6-6 to TRBJ1-1; D might be TRBD1 (5 bases). The CDR3 has 12 amino acids. Trimming removed 7 bases from V and 7 bases from J, with 13 bases in between. The germline gives CDR1 MNHNY, CDR2 SVGAGI (reference sequence). CDR3 sequence reads: CASNLPTGEAFF. DNA of the CDR3: TGTGCCAGCAATCTACCTACAGGTGAAGCTTTCTTT.

About this clone itself: The junction departs from the called germline gene at one end, perhaps through a read error. The CDR3 reads CASRPSSGRGVTQYF. CDR3 sequence (DNA): TGCGCCAGCAGGCCCTCTAGCGGGAGAGGAGTGACCCAGTACTTC. The V call is TRBV14, the J call TRBJ2-5; TRBD2 matches 10 bases. The CDR3 extends over 15 amino acids. The germline V gene has CDR1 SGHDN and CDR2 FVKESK. Complete variable domain (other parts from reference TRBV14 and TRBJ2-5): EAGVTQFPSHSVIEKGQTVTLRCDPISGHDNLYWYRRVMGKEIKFLLHFVKESKQDESGMPNNRFLAERTGGTYSTLKVQPAELEDSGVYFCASRPSSGRGVTQYFGPGTRLLVL.

The V gene is TRBV9, the J gene TRBJ1-1; D unclear. CDR1 and CDR2 from the germline V gene are SGDLS and YYNGEE. Between the trimmed V and J ends, which lost 0 bases and 1 base, there was a span of 7 bases. The CDR3 has 14 residues. CDR3 region: CASSVDAGNTEAFF. CDR3 coding DNA: TGTGCCAGCAGCGTAGATGCGGGGAACACTGAAGCTTTCTTT.

This clone was seen only a few times. The rearrangement joins TRBV6-2 or TRBV6-3 to TRBJ2-7; 9 nucleotides match TRBD1. This CDR3 has 13 residues. The junction had 3 bases not matched to a gene; V was cut back by 2 bases and J by 7 bases. Germline CDR1 and CDR2: MNHEY and SVGEGT. The CDR3, as DNA: TGTGCCAGCAGTTACGAGACAGGGGGAGAGCAGTACTTC. Translating gives CASSYETGGEQYF.

The rearrangement links TRBV5-1 to TRBJ2-2, with D possibly matching TRBD1 (6 bases). Per the germline V gene, CDR1 is SGHRS and CDR2 is YFSETQ. V was pared by 4 bases and J by 4 bases, with 14 bases between. The CDR3 has 15 residues. The CDR3 is CASSLRQEATGELFF. DNA of the CDR3: TGCGCCAGCAGCCTTAGACAGGAGGCCACCGGGGAGCTGTTTTTT.

CDR3 loop: CASSYHRSRAYEQYF. The CDR3 coding sequence is TGTGCCAGCAGTTATCACAGGAGCAGGGCCTACGAGCAGTACTTC. The chain links TRBV6-2 or TRBV6-3 to TRBJ2-7; D possibly corresponds to TRBD1 (5 bases). The CDR3 totals 15 residues. The V end was cut by 3 bases, the J end by 2 bases, with 14 bases between. CDR1 MNHEY and CDR2 SVGEGT come from the germline V gene.

V usage is TRBV19 and J usage is TRBJ1-5; 7 bases are a match to TRBD1. The CDR3 runs 16 residues. Germline CDR1 reads LNHDA; CDR2 reads SQIVND (reference sequence). Unmatched junction bases numbered 15, after V lost 6 bases and J lost 7 bases. The CDR3 region is CASRAPGQLLGQPQHF. The CDR3 coding sequence is TGTGCCAGTAGAGCACCGGGACAGCTTTTAGGGCAGCCCCAGCATTTT.

The rearrangement uses TRBV5-8 and TRBJ1-1; TRBD1 is a possible D gene (5 bases). CDR3 size: 14 residues. CDR1 and CDR2 from the germline V gene are SGHTS and YDEGEE. Trimming cost V 9 bases and J 1 base, with 16 bases left between them. The CDR3 DNA sequence: TGTGCCACCACGGATTCTGACAGGAACACTGAAGCTTTCTTT. It codes for CATTDSDRNTEAFF.

The V call is TRBV7-9, the J call TRBJ1-2; D may be TRBD1 (6 bases). Trimming cost V 1 base and J 0 bases, with 12 bases left between them. This CDR3 has 16 residues. The germline gives CDR1 SEHNR, CDR2 FQNEAQ (reference sequence). This chain's CDR3 is CASSLGVQGTNYGYTF. The DNA of the CDR3 is TGTGCCAGCAGCTTAGGAGTACAGGGAACTAACTATGGCTACACCTTC.

The chain uses TRBV6-5 and TRBJ1-6; D unclear. There are 14 residues in the CDR3. V was pared by 0 bases and J by 9 bases, with 9 bases between. The germline V gene encodes CDR1 MNHEY and CDR2 SVGAGI. The CDR3 protein is CASSYSGSPSPLHF. CDR3 bases: TGTGCCAGCAGTTACTCGGGCTCCCCTTCACCCCTCCACTTT.

CDR3: CASSLGADRLVNSPLHF. The CDR3 coding sequence is TGTGCCAGCAGCTTAGGGGCAGACAGATTAGTTAATTCACCCCTCCACTTT. V and J are TRBV9 and TRBJ1-6; D is perhaps TRBD1 (5 bases). CDR3 size: 17 residues. V gave up 4 bases and J gave up 6 bases, with 20 bases separating them. The germline CDR1 and CDR2 sequences are SGDLS and YYNGEE.

V usage is TRBV7-3 and J usage is TRBJ2-6; 9 bases match TRBD1. Germline trimming cut 5 bases from V and 2 bases from J; bases unmatched to any gene: 10. This CDR3 has 18 residues. Germline V gene data show CDR1 as SGHTA and CDR2 as FQGTGA. CDR3 sequence reads: CASSPRDRVGPGANVLTF. For the CDR3, the DNA is TGTGCCAGCAGCCCTCGGGACAGGGTCGGGCCTGGGGCCAACGTCCTGACTTTC.

The V call is TRBV6-1, the J call TRBJ1-2; 8 bases agree with TRBD1. From germline, CDR1 is MNHNS and CDR2 SASEGT. CDR3 length: 16 residues. Trimming at V came to 2 bases and at J to 3 bases, leaving 8 bases not matched to a gene. CDR3 DNA: TGTGCCAGCAGTGAATTAAGGGGCAGGGGGCACTATGGCTACACCTTC. Protein: CASSELRGRGHYGYTF.